The 5 T cell receptor beta chains reported below all come from one sample, sequenced in a study of beta chain features in type 1 diabetes. cDNA synthesis used the whole RNA isolate, giving expressed TCRB sequences. Assay: immunoSEQ multiplex PCR; the TCRdb copy retains only in-frame clones and omits some. The repertoire holds almost 350,000 clones, with under 8.5% as singletons. The sequenced sample consisted of central memory CD4+ T cells from blood. The receptors originated from a woman younger than 30 in good health.

The chain uses TRBV9 and TRBJ2-1; 9 bases map to TRBD2. The CDR3 length is 16 residues. The germline gives CDR1 SGDLS, CDR2 YYNGEE. V dropped 0 bases and J dropped 6; count of bases not matched to a gene: 7. The CDR3, as DNA: TGTGCCAGCAGCGTAGAACCTAGCGGGGAAACCAATGAGCAGTTCTTC. This encodes CASSVEPSGETNEQFF. Based on the CDR3 plus reference TRBV9 and TRBJ2-1, the full variable domain is DSGVTQTPKHLITATGQRVTLRCSPRSGDLSVYWYQQSLDQGLQFLIQYYNGEERAKGNILERFSAQQFPDLHSELNLSSLELGDSALYFCASSVEPSGETNEQFFGPGTRLTVL.

As regards this clone: This same CDR3 is encoded by further DNA sequences in the sample. The chain carries TRBV15 and TRBJ1-1, with D hard to call. V was pared by 0 bases and J by 1 base, with 6 bases between. The CDR3 covers 14 residues. Germline CDR1 is LNHNV and CDR2 is YYDKDF (reference sequence). The CDR3: CATSREGRNTEAFF. As DNA, the CDR3 is TGTGCCACCAGCAGAGAAGGTAGGAACACTGAAGCTTTCTTT.

V gene TRBV4-3 combines with J gene TRBJ2-3, with no clear D. V was trimmed by 2 bases and J by 3 bases, leaving 9 bases between them. Germline CDR1 and CDR2: LGHNA and YSLEER. This CDR3 comprises 14 residues. The CDR3 nucleotides are TGCGCCAGCAGCCAAACCGCAGCGACAGATACGCAGTATTTT. It encodes CASSQTAATDTQYF.

This clone has only a few counts. The chain recombines TRBV4-3 with TRBJ2-3; weak D call: TRBD2 (6 bases). The V end was cut by 4 bases, the J end by 3 bases, with 14 bases between. Germline CDR1 reads LGHNA; CDR2 reads YSLEER. The CDR3 contains 15 residues. The CDR3: CASSPRYAGTDTQYF. CDR3 sequence (DNA): TGCGCCAGCAGCCCAAGATACGCGGGGACAGATACGCAGTATTTT.

The chain has TRBV6-5 and TRBJ2-5; 7 nucleotides agree with TRBD1. V lost 6 bases, J lost 4 bases, and 5 bases stayed unmatched. The CDR3 sequence is 13 residues long. From germline, CDR1 is MNHEY and CDR2 SVGAGI. The CDR3 spells CASRETGLETQYF. Here the CDR3 DNA reads TGTGCCAGCAGAGAGACAGGGCTAGAGACCCAGTACTTC.